This T cell receptor beta chain derives from a study of blood T cell repertoires in COVID-19. Study-wide background: Researchers got acute and convalescent COVID-19 samples from the United States, Italy and Spain. PBMCs, B-cell-depleted T cells, or T cells were the source of the cDNA or gDNA that made up the material.

The assay was immunoSEQ multiplex PCR, and TCRdb's table has in-frame clones only and misses some. The sample lists roughly 100,000 clones, around 87% occurring once. V shed 0 bases and J shed 8 bases, with 13 bases lying between them. CDR3 length: 14 residues. Germline CDR1 and CDR2: SGHDN and FVKESK. Sequenced input: peripheral blood. The TCR comes from a woman aged 25-40 years with acute or convalescent COVID-19. The chain carries TRBV14 and TRBJ1-2, with a possible D match to TRBD1 (6 bases). The CDR3 nucleotides are TGTGCCAGCAGCCAAGAAATCGGGGGGCACGGCTACACCTTC. As protein: CASSQEIGGHGYTF.